Listed here are 9 T cell receptor beta chains from one sample, sequenced in a study of patients and donors after allogeneic stem cell transplantation. A single record per CDR3 protein comes from TCRdb applying MiXCR to the RT-PCR reads. The table lists 400,000 to 500,000 distinct CDR3 sequences, 16% of them singletons. Sequences were obtained from blood, either unsorted or a sorted T cell fraction (not recorded which). The receptors derive from a human donor who was either an allogeneic HSCT recipient or a stem cell or donor lymphocyte infusion donor (not recorded which). It is not recorded whose cells these are; they may come from a transplant donor.

This clonotype was counted a few times. V and J are TRBV19 and TRBJ2-2, with 7 bases matching TRBD2. V lost 7 bases to trimming and J lost 7 bases; unmatched junction nucleotides: 9. The V gene's germline CDR1 is LNHDA and CDR2 SQIVND (reference sequence). This CDR3 has 14 amino acids. This CDR3 reads CASNGGRAFGELFF. In DNA, the CDR3 is TGTGCCAGTAATGGTGGGAGGGCCTTCGGGGAGCTGTTTTTT.

V gene TRBV7-9 combines with J gene TRBJ1-2, with D maybe TRBD1 (5 bases). Germline-derived CDR1 and CDR2 are SEHNR and FQNEAQ (reference sequence). The V and J ends lost 5 bases and 8 bases respectively, with 18 bases between them. The CDR3 extends over 14 amino acids. In DNA form, the CDR3 reads TGTGCCAGCAGCCGACCTGGACACAACGCCGGCTACACCTTC. It is translated as CASSRPGHNAGYTF.

The chain joins TRBV6-1 to TRBJ2-7; TRBD1 agrees at 7 bases. V gave up 8 bases and J gave up 4 bases; unmatched junction bases: 8. Germline assignment: CDR1 MNHNS and CDR2 SASEGT. This CDR3 is 13 amino acids long. CDR3 nucleotide sequence: TGTGCCAGCGGACGACAGGGTGGGTACGAGCAGTACTTC. Its protein is CASGRQGGYEQYF.

This clonotype was observed a few times. The V gene is TRBV14, the J gene TRBJ1-4; D unclear. The CDR3 sequence is 18 residues long. The V and J ends lost 2 bases and 0 bases respectively, with 16 bases between them. Germline V lookup: CDR1 SGHDN, CDR2 FVKESK. The CDR3 here is CASSQFKGRLATNEKLFF. The CDR3 DNA reads TGTGCCAGCAGCCAATTTAAAGGACGACTTGCAACTAATGAAAAACTGTTTTTT.

The chain employs TRBV30 and TRBJ2-1; D is possibly TRBD1 (6 bases). The CDR3 covers 15 residues. Trimming stripped 3 bases from V and 0 bases from J, with 12 bases between. Germline V lookup: CDR1 GTSNPN, CDR2 SVGIG (reference sequence). The CDR3 region is CAWSPQDSSYNEQFF. CDR3 DNA sequence: TGTGCCTGGAGCCCCCAGGACAGCTCCTACAATGAGCAGTTCTTC.

This clonotype has just one count. CDR3 sequence: CASSIGGEQYF. The CDR3 DNA reads as TGTGCCAGTAGTATAGGTGGGGAGCAGTACTTC. The chain combines TRBV19 with TRBJ2-7; D unclear. The CDR3 extends over 11 amino acids. The V end was cut by 1 base, the J end by 7 bases, with 5 bases between. Germline V gene sequence: CDR1 LNHDA, CDR2 SQIVND (reference sequence).

Many counts were recorded for this clonotype. The chain uses TRBV5-1 and TRBJ2-7; 7 nucleotides align to TRBD1. Germline V gives CDR1 SGHRS, CDR2 YFSETQ. The CDR3 runs 15 residues. J was trimmed by 2 bases and V by 4 bases; bases with no gene match: 9. The chain's CDR3 is CASSQKRDSAYEQYF. As DNA, the CDR3 is TGCGCCAGCAGCCAGAAACGGGACAGCGCCTACGAGCAGTACTTC.

This clonotype was counted ten times or more. The chain combines TRBV12-3 or TRBV12-4 with TRBJ1-2, with D tentatively TRBD1 (5 bases). The CDR3 covers 15 residues. Trimming shortened V by 6 bases and J by 1 base, and 15 bases separated the two germline ends. The CDR3 DNA is TGTGCCAGCAGCACACCGGGACCGAATAACTATGGCTACACCTTC. This translates into CASSTPGPNNYGYTF.

In this sample, this clonotype turned up a few times. J is TRBJ1-1 and V is TRBV6-1; possible D gene TRBD1, 6 bases. Germline CDR1 reads MNHNS; CDR2 reads SASEGT. V gave up 7 bases and J gave up 0 bases, with 12 bases separating them. This CDR3 is built from 14 residues. The CDR3 protein is CASTRTVMNTEAFF. CDR3 DNA sequence: TGTGCCAGCACTAGGACAGTCATGAACACTGAAGCTTTCTTT.